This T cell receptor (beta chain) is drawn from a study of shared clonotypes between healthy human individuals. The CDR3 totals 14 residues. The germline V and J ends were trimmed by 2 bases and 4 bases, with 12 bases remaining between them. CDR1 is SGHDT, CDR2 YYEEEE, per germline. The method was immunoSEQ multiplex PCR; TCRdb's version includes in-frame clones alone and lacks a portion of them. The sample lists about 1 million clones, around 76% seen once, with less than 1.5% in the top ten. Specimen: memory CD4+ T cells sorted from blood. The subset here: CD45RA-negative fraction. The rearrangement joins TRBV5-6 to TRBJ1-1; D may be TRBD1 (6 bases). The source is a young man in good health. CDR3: CASSFYRAGTEAFF. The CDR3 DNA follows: TGTGCCAGCAGCTTTTACAGGGCTGGCACTGAAGCTTTCTTT.